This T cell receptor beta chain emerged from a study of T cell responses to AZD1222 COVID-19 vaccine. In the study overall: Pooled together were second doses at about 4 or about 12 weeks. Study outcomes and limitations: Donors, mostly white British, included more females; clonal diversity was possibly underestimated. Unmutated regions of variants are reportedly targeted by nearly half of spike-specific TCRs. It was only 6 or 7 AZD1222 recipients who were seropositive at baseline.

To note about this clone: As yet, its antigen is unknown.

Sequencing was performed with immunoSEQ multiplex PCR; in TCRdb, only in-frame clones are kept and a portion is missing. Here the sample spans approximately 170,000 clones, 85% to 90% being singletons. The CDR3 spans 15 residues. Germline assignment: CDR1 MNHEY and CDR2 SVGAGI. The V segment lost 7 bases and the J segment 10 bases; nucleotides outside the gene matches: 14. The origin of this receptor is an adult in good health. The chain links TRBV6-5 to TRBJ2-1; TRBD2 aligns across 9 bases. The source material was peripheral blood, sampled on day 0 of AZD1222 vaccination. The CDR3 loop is CASTPTGRGGEEQFF. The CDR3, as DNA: TGTGCCAGCACACCAACAGGGCGGGGGGGAGAGGAGCAGTTCTTC.